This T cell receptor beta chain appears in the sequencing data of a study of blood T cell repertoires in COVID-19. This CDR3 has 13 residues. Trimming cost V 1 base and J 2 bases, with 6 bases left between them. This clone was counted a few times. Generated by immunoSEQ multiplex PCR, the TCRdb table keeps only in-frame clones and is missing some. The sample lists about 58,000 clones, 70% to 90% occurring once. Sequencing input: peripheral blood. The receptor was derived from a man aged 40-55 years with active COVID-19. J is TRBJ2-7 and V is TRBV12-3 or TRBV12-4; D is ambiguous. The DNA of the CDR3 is TGTGCCAGCAGTTTAGAACAACCCTACGAGCAGTACTTC. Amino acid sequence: CASSLEQPYEQYF.